The entry below gives a single T cell receptor beta chain sequence along with its context. Its antigen is not identified. Each sample came from a Caucasian adult donor living in Nashville, Tennessee. The authors distributed each subset's genomic DNA evenly over several immunoSEQ plates. This table comes from immunoSEQ multiplex PCR, and its TCRdb copy is limited to in-frame clones, with some not included. Of approximately 470,000 clones detected, approximately 84% appear once; the ten largest clones hold about an eighth. This sample stems from a study of shared clonotypes between healthy human individuals. V lost 4 bases, J lost 0 bases, and 9 bases stayed unmatched. CDR3 size: 18 residues. Germline CDR1 is SGDLS and CDR2 is YYNGEE. General study findings and limits: Among donors, the sharing of clonotypes was expected to be influenced by sequencing depth.

This sequence joins TRBV9 and TRBJ2-2; 10 bases map to TRBD2. This TCR came from a woman aged 40 to 50 in good health. Some clones in this sample may be carry-over from other donors' samples. Sequencing input: PBMCs. The CDR3 region has the DNA TGTGCCAGCAGCTCCCTGGGTAGCGGGAGGACGAACACCGGGGAGCTGTTTTTT. As protein: CASSSLGSGRTNTGELFF.